In its sample, the clone carrying this TCR delta chain was seen a few times. A read error likely explains this, since a far larger clone differs by one base. Germline V gives CDR1 TSWWSYY, CDR2 QGS. The CDR3 is 15 residues long. The data were taken from a study of gamma-delta T cells after stem cell transplantation. TCRdb redid the clone calls on the RT-PCR reads with CATT. The sample shows approximately 1,000 delta-chain clones, 2.9% of them seen only once. This clonotype was obtained from a human donor. It is not recorded whose cells these are; they may come from a transplant donor. The rearrangement links TRDV1 to TRDJ1; perhaps TRDD3 as D (6 bases). Sequenced input: gamma-delta T cells. CDR3 sequence reads: CAPGELRRGTDKLIF. CDR3 DNA: TGTGCTCCTGGGGAACTCCGTAGAGGTACCGATAAACTCATCTTT.